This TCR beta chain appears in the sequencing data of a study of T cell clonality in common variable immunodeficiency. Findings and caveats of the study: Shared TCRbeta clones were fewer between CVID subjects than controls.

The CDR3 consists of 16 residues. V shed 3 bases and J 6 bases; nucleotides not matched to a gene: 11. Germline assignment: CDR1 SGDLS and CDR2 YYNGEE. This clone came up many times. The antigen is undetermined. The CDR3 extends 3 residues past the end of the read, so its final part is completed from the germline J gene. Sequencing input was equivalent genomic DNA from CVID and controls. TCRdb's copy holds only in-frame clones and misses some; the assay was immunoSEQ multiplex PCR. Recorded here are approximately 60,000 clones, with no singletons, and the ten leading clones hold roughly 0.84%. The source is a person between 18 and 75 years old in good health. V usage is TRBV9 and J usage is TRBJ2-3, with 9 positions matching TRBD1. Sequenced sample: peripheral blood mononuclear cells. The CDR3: CASSARGQGGVDTQYF. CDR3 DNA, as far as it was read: TGTGCCAGCAGCGCTAGGGGACAGGGTGGTGTGGATACG.